A selection of T cell receptor beta chains follows, all from one sample in a study of beta chain features in type 1 diabetes. Data came from immunoSEQ multiplex PCR; TCRdb stores just in-frame clones and leaves some out. The sample includes 600,000 to 700,000 clones, roughly 13% seen only once; the top ten take about 0.02%. The sample taken for sequencing was naive CD4+ T cells from blood. The receptors come from a man younger than 35 with type 1 diabetes. The conserved cysteine and the conserved F or W are not part of the CDR3 here. The D gene is left open where the match is weak.

d_gene: -
j_gene: TRBJ1-1
v_gene: TRBV10-3
CDR3aa: AIRTTGMNTEAF

d_gene: -
j_gene: TRBJ1-2
v_gene: TRBV30
CDR3aa: AWSWGSHGYT

d_gene: -
j_gene: TRBJ1-4
v_gene: TRBV9
CDR3aa: ASSSEGRQDNEKLF

d_gene: TRBD2
j_gene: TRBJ2-5
v_gene: TRBV28
CDR3aa: ASSSGTMETQY

d_gene: -
j_gene: TRBJ2-5
v_gene: TRBV5-6
CDR3aa: ASSAALNQETQY

d_gene: TRBD2
j_gene: TRBJ2-2
v_gene: TRBV5-1
CDR3aa: ASSLWTSGGPDTGELF

d_gene: -
j_gene: TRBJ1-1
v_gene: TRBV9
CDR3aa: ASSARDIWTEAF

d_gene: TRBD1
j_gene: TRBJ1-4
v_gene: TRBV30
CDR3aa: AWSRSGGTNEKLF

d_gene: -
j_gene: TRBJ2-5
v_gene: TRBV9
CDR3aa: ASSPAQGVGETQY

d_gene: -
j_gene: TRBJ1-3
v_gene: TRBV19
CDR3aa: ASSTAGSGSGNTIY